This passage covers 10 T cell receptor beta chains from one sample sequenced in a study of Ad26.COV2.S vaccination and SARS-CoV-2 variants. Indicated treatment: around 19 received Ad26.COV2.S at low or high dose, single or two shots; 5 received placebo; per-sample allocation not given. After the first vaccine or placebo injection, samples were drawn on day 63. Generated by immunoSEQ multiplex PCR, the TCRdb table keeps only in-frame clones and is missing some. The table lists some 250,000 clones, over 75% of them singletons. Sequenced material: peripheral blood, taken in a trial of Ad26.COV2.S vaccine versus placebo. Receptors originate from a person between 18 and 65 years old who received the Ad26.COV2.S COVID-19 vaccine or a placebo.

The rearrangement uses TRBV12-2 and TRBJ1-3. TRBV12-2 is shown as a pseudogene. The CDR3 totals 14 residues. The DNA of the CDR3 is TGTGCAAGTCGCTGGAGCGGTTTTGGAAACACCATATATTTT. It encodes CASRWSGFGNTIYF.

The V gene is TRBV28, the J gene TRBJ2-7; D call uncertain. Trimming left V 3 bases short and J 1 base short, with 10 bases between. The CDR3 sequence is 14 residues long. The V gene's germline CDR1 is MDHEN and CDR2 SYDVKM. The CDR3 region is CASSLGWRSYEQYF. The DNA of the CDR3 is TGTGCCAGCAGTTTGGGATGGAGATCCTACGAGCAGTACTTC.

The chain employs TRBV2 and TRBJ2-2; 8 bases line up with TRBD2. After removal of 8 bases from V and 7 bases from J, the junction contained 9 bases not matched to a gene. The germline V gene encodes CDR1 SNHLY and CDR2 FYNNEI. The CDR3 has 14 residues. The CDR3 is CASQKRETDGELFF. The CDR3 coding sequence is TGTGCCAGCCAGAAGCGGGAGACGGACGGGGAGCTGTTTTTT. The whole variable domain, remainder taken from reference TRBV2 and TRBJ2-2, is EPEVTQTPSHQVTQMGQEVILRCVPISNHLYFYWYRQILGQKVEFLVSFYNNEISEKSEIFDDQFSVERPDGSNFTLKIRSTKLEDSAMYFCASQKRETDGELFFGEGSRLTVL.

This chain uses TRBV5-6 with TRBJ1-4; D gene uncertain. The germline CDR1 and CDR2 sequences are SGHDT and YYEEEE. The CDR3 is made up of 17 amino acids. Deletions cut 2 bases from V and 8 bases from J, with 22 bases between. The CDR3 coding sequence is TGTGCCAGCAGCTTAGCAGGTCCTCAAGGCGGCGGGGAAAAACTGTTTTTT. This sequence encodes CASSLAGPQGGGEKLFF. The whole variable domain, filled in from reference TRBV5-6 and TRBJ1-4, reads DAGVTQSPTHLIKTRGQQVTLRCSPKSGHDTVSWYQQALGQGPQFIFQYYEEEERQRGNFPDRFSGHQFPNYSSELNVNALLLGDSALYLCASSLAGPQGGGEKLFFGSGTQLSVL.

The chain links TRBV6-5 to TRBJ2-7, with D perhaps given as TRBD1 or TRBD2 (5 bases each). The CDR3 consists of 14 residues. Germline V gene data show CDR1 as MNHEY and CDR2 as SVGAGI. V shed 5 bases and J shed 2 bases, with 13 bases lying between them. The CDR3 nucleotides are TGTGCCAGCAGTCGCACGGGGCTACCCTACGAGCAGTACTTC. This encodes CASSRTGLPYEQYF.

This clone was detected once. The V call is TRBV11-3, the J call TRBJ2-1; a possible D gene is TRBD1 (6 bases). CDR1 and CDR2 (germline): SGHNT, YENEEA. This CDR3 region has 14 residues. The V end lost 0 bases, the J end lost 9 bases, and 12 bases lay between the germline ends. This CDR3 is CASSLDGGASEQFF. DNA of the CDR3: TGTGCCAGCAGCTTAGATGGGGGCGCTAGTGAGCAGTTCTTC.

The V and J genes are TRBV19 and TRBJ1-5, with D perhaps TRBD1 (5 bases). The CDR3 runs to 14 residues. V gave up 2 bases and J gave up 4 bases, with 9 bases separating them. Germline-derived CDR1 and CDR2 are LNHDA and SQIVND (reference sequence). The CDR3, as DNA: TGTGCCAGTAGTATAAGGGGCGAGAATCAGCCCCAGCATTTT. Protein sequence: CASSIRGENQPQHF. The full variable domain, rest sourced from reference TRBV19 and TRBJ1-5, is DGGITQSPKYLFRKEGQNVTLSCEQNLNHDAMYWYRQDPGQGLRLIYYSQIVNDFQKGDIAEGYSVSREKKESFPLTVTSAQKNPTAFYLCASSIRGENQPQHFGDGTRLSIL.

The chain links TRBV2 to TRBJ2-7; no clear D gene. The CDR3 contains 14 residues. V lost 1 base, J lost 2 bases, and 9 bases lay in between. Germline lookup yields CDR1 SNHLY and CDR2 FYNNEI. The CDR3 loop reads CASSEEGFPYEQYF. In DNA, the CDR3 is TGTGCCAGCAGTGAAGAGGGTTTTCCCTACGAGCAGTACTTC.

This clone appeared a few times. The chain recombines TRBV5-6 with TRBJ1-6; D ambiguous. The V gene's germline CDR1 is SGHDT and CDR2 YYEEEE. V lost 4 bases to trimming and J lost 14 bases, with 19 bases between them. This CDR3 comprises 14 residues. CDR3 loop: CASSQWDQVVSLHF. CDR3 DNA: TGTGCCAGCAGCCAGTGGGATCAGGTCGTGTCCCTCCACTTT. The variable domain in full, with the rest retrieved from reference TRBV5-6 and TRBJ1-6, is DAGVTQSPTHLIKTRGQQVTLRCSPKSGHDTVSWYQQALGQGPQFIFQYYEEEERQRGNFPDRFSGHQFPNYSSELNVNALLLGDSALYLCASSQWDQVVSLHFGNGTRLTVT.

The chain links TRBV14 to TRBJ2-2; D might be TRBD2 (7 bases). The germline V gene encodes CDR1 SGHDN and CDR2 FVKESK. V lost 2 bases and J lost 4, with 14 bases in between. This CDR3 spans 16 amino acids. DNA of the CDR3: TGTGCCAGCAGCCAAATGTGGGGGGGCCCCACCGGGGAGCTGTTTTTT. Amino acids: CASSQMWGGPTGELFF. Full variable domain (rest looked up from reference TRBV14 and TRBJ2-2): EAGVTQFPSHSVIEKGQTVTLRCDPISGHDNLYWYRRVMGKEIKFLLHFVKESKQDESGMPNNRFLAERTGGTYSTLKVQPAELEDSGVYFCASSQMWGGPTGELFFGEGSRLTVL.